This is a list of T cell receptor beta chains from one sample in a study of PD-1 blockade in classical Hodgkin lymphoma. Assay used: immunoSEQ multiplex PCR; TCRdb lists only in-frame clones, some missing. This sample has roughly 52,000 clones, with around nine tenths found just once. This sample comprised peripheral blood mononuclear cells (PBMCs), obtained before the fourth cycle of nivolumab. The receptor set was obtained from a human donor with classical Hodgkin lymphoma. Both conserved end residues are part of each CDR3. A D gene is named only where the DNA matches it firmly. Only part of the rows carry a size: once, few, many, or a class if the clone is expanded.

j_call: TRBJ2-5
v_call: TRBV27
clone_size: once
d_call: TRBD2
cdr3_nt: TGTGCCAGCAGTTCCGGGACTAGCGGGGCCAGCCTCGAGACCCAGTACTTC
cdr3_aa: CASSSGTSGASLETQYF

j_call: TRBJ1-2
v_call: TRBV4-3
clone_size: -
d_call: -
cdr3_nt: TGCGCCAGCAGCCAAGGGGATGGGACGGCCTACTATGGCTACACCTTC
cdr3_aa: CASSQGDGTAYYGYTF

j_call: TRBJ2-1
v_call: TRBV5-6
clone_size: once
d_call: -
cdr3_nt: TGTGCCAGCAGCTTGGATCGGAGCTCCTACAATGAGCAGTTCTTC
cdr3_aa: CASSLDRSSYNEQFF

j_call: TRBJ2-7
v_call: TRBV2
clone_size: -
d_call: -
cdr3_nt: TGTGCCAGCAGTGAAGGGACTGGCGTCTCCTACGAGCAGTACTTC
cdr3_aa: CASSEGTGVSYEQYF

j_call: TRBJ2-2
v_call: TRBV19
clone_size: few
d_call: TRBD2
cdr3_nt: TGTGCCAGTAGTACGGGACTAGCGGGAGCGGGGCACACCGGGGAGCTGTTTTTT
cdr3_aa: CASSTGLAGAGHTGELFF

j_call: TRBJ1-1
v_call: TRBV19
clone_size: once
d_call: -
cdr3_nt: TGTGCCAGTAGTCCTCGGACACCTATGAACACTGAAGCTTTCTTT
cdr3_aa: CASSPRTPMNTEAFF

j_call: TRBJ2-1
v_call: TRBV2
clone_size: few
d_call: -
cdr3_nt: TGTGCCAGTAGCTTTCTTTTGGGCTCCTACAATGAGCAGTTCTTC
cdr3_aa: CASSFLLGSYNEQFF

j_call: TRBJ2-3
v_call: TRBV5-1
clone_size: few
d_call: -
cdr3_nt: TGTGCCAGCACCCCGAGAGACACAGATACGCAGTATTTT
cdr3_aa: CASTPRDTDTQYF

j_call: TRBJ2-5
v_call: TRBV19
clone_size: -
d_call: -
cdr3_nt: TGTGCCAGTAGTGTAAGCGGACAGCTCCAAGAGACCCAGTACTTC
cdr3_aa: CASSVSGQLQETQYF

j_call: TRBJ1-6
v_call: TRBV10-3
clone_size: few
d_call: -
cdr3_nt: TGTGCCATCAGTGGCAGGGGTGTTGGTTCACCCCTCCACTTT
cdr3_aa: CAISGRGVGSPLHF

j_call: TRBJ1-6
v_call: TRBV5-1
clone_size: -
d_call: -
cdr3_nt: TGCGCCAGCAGCTTTGATCCAGAGGTGTATAATTCACCCCTCCACTTT
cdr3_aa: CASSFDPEVYNSPLHF

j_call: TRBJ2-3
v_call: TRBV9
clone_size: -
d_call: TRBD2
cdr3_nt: TGTGCCAGCAGCGCGCGGACTAGCGGGAGTTGGGATACGCAGTATTTT
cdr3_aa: CASSARTSGSWDTQYF

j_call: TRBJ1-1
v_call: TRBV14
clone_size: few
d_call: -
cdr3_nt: TGTGCCAGCAGCCCCGGCGGGGCTTTGAACACTGAAGCTTTCTTT
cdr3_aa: CASSPGGALNTEAFF

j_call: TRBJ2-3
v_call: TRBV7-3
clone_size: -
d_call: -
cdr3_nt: TGTGCCAGCAGCTTACGTGGCAGGGCCACAGATACGCAGTATTTT
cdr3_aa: CASSLRGRATDTQYF

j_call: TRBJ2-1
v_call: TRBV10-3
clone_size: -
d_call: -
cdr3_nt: TGTGCCATCAGTGAGAATTCGAGGGGGGGGCCCTACAATGAGCAGTTCTTC
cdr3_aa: CAISENSRGGPYNEQFF

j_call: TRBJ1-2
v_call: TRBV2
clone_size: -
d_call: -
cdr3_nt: TGTGCCAGCGGAGAAAGCTATGGCTACACCTTC
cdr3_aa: CASGESYGYTF

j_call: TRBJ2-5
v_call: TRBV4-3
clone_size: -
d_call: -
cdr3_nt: TGCGCCAGCAGCCAACTTGAGGGGCCGGGGACCCAGTACTTC
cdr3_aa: CASSQLEGPGTQYF

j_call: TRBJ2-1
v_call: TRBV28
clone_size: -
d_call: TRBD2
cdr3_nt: TGTGCCAGCAGTACACCTAGCGGGGGGGCCCATGAGCAGTTCTTC
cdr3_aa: CASSTPSGGAHEQFF

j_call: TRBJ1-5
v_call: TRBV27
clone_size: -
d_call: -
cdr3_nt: TGTGCCAGCAGCTCACAGGGACCCAATCAGCCCCAGCATTTT
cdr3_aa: CASSSQGPNQPQHF

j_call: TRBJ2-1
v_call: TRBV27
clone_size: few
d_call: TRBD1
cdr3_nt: TGTGCCAGCAGTTTATGGCAGGGGGTTAACAATGAGCAGTTCTTC
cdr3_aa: CASSLWQGVNNEQFF

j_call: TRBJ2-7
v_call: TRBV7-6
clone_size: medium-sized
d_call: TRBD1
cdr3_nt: TGTGCCAGCAGCTCCGGGACAGGGCCTAGAGAGCAGTACTTC
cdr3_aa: CASSSGTGPREQYF

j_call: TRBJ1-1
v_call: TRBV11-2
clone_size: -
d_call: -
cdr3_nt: TGTGCCAGCAGCTTTTCGGGACAACCTGAAGCTTTCTTT
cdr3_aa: CASSFSGQPEAFF

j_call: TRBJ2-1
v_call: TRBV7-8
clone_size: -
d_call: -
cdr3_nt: TGTGCCAGCAGCACCTCTAGCGTACCCTACAATGAGCAGTTCTTC
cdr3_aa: CASSTSSVPYNEQFF

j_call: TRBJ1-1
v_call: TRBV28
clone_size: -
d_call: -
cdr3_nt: TGTGCCAGCACTGTCCCGAAGGGGGGGTACACTGAAGCTTTCTTT
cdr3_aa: CASTVPKGGYTEAFF

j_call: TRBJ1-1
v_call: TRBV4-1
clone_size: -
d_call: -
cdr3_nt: TGCGCCAGTGCCCCGGTGATCGTGAACACTGAAGCTTTCTTT
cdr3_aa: CASAPVIVNTEAFF

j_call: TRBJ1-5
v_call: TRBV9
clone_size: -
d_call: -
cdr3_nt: TGTGCCAGCAGCGTAGATGGGGGGTGGAATCAGCCCCAGCATTTT
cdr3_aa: CASSVDGGWNQPQHF

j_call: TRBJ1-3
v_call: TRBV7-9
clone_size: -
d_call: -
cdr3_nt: TGTGCCAGGGGGTCCAGCTCTGGAAACACCATATATTTT
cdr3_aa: CARGSSSGNTIYF

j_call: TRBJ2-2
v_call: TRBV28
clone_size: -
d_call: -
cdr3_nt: TGTGCCAGCAGTTTATACCCCGCAGGTTCGAACACCGGGGAGCTGTTTTTT
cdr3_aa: CASSLYPAGSNTGELFF

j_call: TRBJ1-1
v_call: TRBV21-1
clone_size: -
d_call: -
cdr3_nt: TGTGCCAGCAGCAAAGTCGGACCAAGGCCGTTGGAGGACACTGAAGCTTTCTTT
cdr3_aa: CASSKVGPRPLEDTEAFF

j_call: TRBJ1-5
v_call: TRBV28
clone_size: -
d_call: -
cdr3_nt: TGTGCCAGCAGTTACGGGAGTGGGGGCAATCAGCCCCAGCATTTT
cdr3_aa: CASSYGSGGNQPQHF

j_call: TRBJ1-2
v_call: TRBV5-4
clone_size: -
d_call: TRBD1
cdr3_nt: TGTGCCAGCAGCTCCGGCTGGGGACAGGACAGCTATGGCTACACCTTC
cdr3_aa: CASSSGWGQDSYGYTF

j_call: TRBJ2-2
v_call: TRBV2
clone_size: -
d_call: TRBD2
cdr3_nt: TGTGCCAGCAGGCCCGGGACTAGCGGGAGAACCGGGGAGCTGTTTTTT
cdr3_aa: CASRPGTSGRTGELFF

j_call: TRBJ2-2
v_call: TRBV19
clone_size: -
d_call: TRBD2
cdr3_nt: TGTGCCAGTAGTATTAAGCGGGGGTTGAACACCGGGGAGCTGTTTTTT
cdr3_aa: CASSIKRGLNTGELFF

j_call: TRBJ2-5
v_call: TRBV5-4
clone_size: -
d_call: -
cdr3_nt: TGTGCCAGCAGCTTGGGGGACATTCAAGAGACCCAGTACTTC
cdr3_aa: CASSLGDIQETQYF

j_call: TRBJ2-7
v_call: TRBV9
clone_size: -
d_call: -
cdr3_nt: TGTGCCAGCAGCCCCACAGGAGTTCCCTACGAGCAGTACTTC
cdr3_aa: CASSPTGVPYEQYF

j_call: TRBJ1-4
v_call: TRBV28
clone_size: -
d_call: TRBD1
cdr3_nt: TGTGCCAGCAGTGTTACAGGGGGGAGCGAAAAACTGTTTTTT
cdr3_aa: CASSVTGGSEKLFF

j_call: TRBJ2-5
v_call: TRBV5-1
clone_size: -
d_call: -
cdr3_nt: TGCGCCAGCCTCCAGACACCTAAGACGGGGGAGACCCAGTACTTC
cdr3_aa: CASLQTPKTGETQYF

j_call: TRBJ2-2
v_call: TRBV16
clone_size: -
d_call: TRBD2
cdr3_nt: TGTGCCAGCAGCGGGACCGGGGGGATTCTCACCGGGGAGCTGTTTTTT
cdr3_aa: CASSGTGGILTGELFF

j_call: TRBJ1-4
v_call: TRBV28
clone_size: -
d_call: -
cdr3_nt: TGTGCCACCGCCCGAGAAGGGGCGAATGAAAAACTGTTTTTT
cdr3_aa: CATAREGANEKLFF

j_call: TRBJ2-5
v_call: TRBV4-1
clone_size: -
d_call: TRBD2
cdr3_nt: TGCGCCAGCAGCCAAGATGGGACTAGCAGGGAGACCCAGTACTTC
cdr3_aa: CASSQDGTSRETQYF

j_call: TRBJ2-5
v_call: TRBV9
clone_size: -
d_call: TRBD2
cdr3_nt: TGTGCCAGCAGCGCTAGCGGGGGTCCCCGAGAGACCCAGTACTTC
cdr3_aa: CASSASGGPRETQYF

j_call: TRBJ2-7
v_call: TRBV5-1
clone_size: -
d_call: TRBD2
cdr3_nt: TGCGCCAGCAGCTTGGGACTAGCGGGAGGGCCCGCTATGGAGCAGTACTTC
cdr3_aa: CASSLGLAGGPAMEQYF

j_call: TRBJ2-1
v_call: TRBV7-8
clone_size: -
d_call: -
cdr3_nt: TGTGCCAGCAGCTTAGGCCAGGGCCATCTCAATGAGCAGTTCTTC
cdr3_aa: CASSLGQGHLNEQFF

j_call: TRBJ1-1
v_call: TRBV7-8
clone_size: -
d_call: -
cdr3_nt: TGTGCCAGCACCGGTCTGACAGGCTCGAACACTGAAGCTTTCTTT
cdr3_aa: CASTGLTGSNTEAFF

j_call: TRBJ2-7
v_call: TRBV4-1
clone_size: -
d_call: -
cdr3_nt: TGCGCCAGCAGCCAAGATGCCTACGAGCAGTACTTC
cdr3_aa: CASSQDAYEQYF

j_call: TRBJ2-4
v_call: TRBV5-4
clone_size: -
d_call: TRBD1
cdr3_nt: TGTGCCAGCAGCCGGGACAGGGGGGACATTCAGTACTTC
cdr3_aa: CASSRDRGDIQYF

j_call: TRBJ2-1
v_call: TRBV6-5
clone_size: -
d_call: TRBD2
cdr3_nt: TGTGCCAGCAGTTACTCAGGCGGGAGGGGGGGGAATGAGCAGTTCTTC
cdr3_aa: CASSYSGGRGGNEQFF

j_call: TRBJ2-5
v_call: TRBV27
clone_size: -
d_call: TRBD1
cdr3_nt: TGTGCCAGCGGCGGACAGGGCCGTGAGCAGTACTTC
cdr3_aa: CASGGQGREQYF

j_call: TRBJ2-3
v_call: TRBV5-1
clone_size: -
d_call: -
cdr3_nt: TGCGCCAGCAAAAGAGGGTTGGGGGGCACAGATACGCAGTATTTT
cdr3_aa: CASKRGLGGTDTQYF

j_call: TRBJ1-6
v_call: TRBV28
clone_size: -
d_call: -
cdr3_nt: TGTGCCAGCAGTGCTGCCCCGGCTCCCCTCCACTTT
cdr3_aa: CASSAAPAPLHF

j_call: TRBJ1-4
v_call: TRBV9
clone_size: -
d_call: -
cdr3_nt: TGTGCCAGCAGCGTATGGGAACCCTATCCTCCTCCGCTTAATGAAAAACTGTTTTTT
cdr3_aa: CASSVWEPYPPPLNEKLFF

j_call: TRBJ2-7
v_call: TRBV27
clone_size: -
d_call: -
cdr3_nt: TGTGCCAGCAGTTTATCTGCAGGGGTCCGGTACGAGCAGTACTTC
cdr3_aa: CASSLSAGVRYEQYF

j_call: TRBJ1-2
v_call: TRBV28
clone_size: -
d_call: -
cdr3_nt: TGTGCCAGCAGCCCCGGAAACACCTATGGCTACACCTTC
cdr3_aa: CASSPGNTYGYTF

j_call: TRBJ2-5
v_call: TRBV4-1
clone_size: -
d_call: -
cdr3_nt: TGCGCCAGCAGCCAAGACCCAGGGGCGTGGGAGACCCAGTACTTC
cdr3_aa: CASSQDPGAWETQYF

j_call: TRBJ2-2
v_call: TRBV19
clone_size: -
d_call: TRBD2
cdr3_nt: TGTGCCAGTACCACCGCCGGGACTAGCGGGGGATCGAGGTCCGGGGAGCTGTTTTTT
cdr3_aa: CASTTAGTSGGSRSGELFF

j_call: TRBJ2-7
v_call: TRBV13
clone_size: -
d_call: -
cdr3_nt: TGTGCCAGCAGCCCACCCCCGGGACCAGGGATCCACGAGCAGTACTTC
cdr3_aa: CASSPPPGPGIHEQYF

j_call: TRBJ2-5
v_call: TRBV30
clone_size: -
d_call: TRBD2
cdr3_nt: TGTGCCTGGAGTGTTTATGGCGGGACTAGCGGGGGAGGGGAGACCCAGTACTTC
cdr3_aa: CAWSVYGGTSGGGETQYF

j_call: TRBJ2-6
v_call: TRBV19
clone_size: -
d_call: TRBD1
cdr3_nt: TGTGCCAGTAGGGGCACCGGACAGGGATTGGGTAATGCTGGGGCCAACGTCCTGACTTTC
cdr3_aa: CASRGTGQGLGNAGANVLTF

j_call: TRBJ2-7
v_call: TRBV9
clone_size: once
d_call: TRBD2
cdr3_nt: TGTGCCAGCAGCGCGGGGACTAATATCTACGAGCAGTACTTC
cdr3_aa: CASSAGTNIYEQYF

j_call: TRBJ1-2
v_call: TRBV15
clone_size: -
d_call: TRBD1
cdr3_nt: TGTGCCACCAGCACCCGAGAGACAGGGAATGGCTACACCTTC
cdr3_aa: CATSTRETGNGYTF